This entry describes one T cell receptor beta chain. This clonotype showed up just a few times. It lacks a known antigen. No clone much larger than this one lies a single base away; base qualities are absent. This specimen belongs to a study of response to subunit inactivated influenza vaccine listed by TCRdb under 2018. Regarding the research as a whole: Deep quantitative profiling of the T cell receptor repertoire was used in the study to follow responses to a trivalent subunit inactivated influenza vaccine.

Results and caveats for the whole study, not just this receptor: According to the authors, only a limited number of new T cells may be recruited by each seasonal influenza vaccination.

The method behind the library was RT-PCR. Sequenced on an Illumina HiSeq 2500. TCRdb took the public reads, trimmed them with fastp at Q25, ran MiXCR for clone calling and kept in-frame beta chains. Rows with a matching CDR3 protein are joined into one entry that keeps the most common DNA and genes. Recorded for this sample are about 620,000 distinct CDR3 sequences; roughly 10% of them occurred a single time. Approximately 9.9% of the sample comes from the top ten. CDR1 and CDR2, per the germline V gene, are KGHSH and LQKENI. The V and J ends are trimmed by 3 bases and 5 bases, leaving 5 bases between them. The CDR3 goes from the cysteine to the phenylalanine over 12 residues. CDR3 DNA is the only sequence kept; it has 36 bases, read in frame from the first base. This sample was also put to use in a study of T cells expressing NK-cell markers. From the second report: 5'RACE template switching, by which a universal primer site and unique molecular identifiers were added, was used to make TCR beta cDNA libraries. In sorted CD3+CD56+NKG2C+, CD3+CD56+NKG2C- and CD3+CD56-NKG2C+ T-cell subsets from several donors, TCR beta-chain repertoires were profiled. Among the eight sequenced donors, seven were HCMV-seropositive and one was HCMV-seronegative. To restrict sorting to alphabetaTCR-expressing T cells, an anti-gammadeltaTCR antibody was added in several experiments. In more than five donors, the dominant CD3+CD56+NKG2C+ clonotypes were found to rank among the top 10 CD8+ clonotypes and to make up about 1.0-7.5% of CD8+ T cells. Those dominant clonotypes were again the most abundant among CD3+CD56-NKG2C+ cells in a few donors, at about 25-65%. Whether the expanded NKG2C-expressing T cell clones were specific for HCMV antigens remained unclear. The eight sequenced donors were randomly selected healthy volunteers, three men and five women. HCMV serostatus was determined by detecting HCMV-specific IgG in serum with a commercial ELISA kit. Peripheral blood mononuclear cells were isolated from blood by Ficoll density gradient centrifugation. For about six donors, bulk peripheral blood T-cell repertoires were also sequenced from unsorted PBMC. cDNA synthesis was primed from the TCR beta constant segment, followed by two successive PCR amplification steps. Libraries were sequenced as 2 x 150 bp reads on Illumina HiSeq 2000/2500, MiSeq or NextSeq. Reads were demultiplexed and grouped by UMI with MIGEC, and clonotypes were assembled and quantified with MiTCR. To exclude erroneous sequences, only TCR cDNA sequences supported by at least two reads were retained. The tcR package was used for downstream repertoire analysis, and clonotypes were matched across fractions by CDR3 nucleotide sequence plus V segment. VDJmatch was used to annotate antigen specificity against VDJdb, with one amino acid substitution in CDR3 allowed.

Material: PBMCs from blood, obtained on the day of vaccination. The receptor was isolated from a man aged 45-60 years who received an inactivated influenza vaccine. Donor details come from another sample of the same person, matched by shared clones. The rearrangement joined TRBV18 to TRBJ2-1; a confident D gene designation cannot be given. The CDR3 region reads CASSPQNNEQFF. In nucleotide form, the sequence is TGTGCCAGCTCACCGCAGAACAATGAGCAGTTCTTC. The entire variable domain, with the stretches around the CDR3 drawn from the reference TRBV18 and TRBJ2-1 proteins, is NAGVMQNPRHLVRRRGQEARLRCSPMKGHSHVYWYRQLPEEGLKFMVYLQKENIIDESGMPKERFSAEFPKEGPSILRIQQVVRGDSAAYFCASSPQNNEQFFGPGTRLTVL.